The TCR beta chain described here comes from a study of cytomegalovirus exposure and HLA in healthy donors. About the study: There were some 410 genotyped donors. Of these, 81% fell in the genetic ancestry cluster associated with self-reported Caucasian donors. The study's findings and limits: Presence/absence analyses took donor sequencing depth as roughly uniform. Reportedly, fewer N-insertions than the roughly 700-donor mean appeared in an Asian-associated ancestry cluster in a later analysis.

A word on this clone: Its cognate antigen is unknown.

The PCR had 60 Vbeta and 13 Jbeta primers. The repertoire was sequenced with immunoSEQ multiplex PCR; TCRdb's copy has only in-frame clones and lacks some. The data hold roughly 140,000 clones, with about 84% observed a single time. Germline V gives CDR1 ENHRY, CDR2 SYGVKD. The V gene end was trimmed by 3 bases and the J gene end by 3 bases; junction bases not matched to a gene: 9. CDR3 length: 17 residues. This receptor was obtained from a male donor in good health and CMV-seronegative. The sequenced sample consisted of PBMCs. V is TRBV10-3 and J is TRBJ1-4; 8 positions match TRBD1. CDR3 DNA: TGTGCCATCAGTGACCAAGGACAGGGAGTAGCTAATGAAAAACTGTTTTTT. As protein: CAISDQGQGVANEKLFF.